Sequencing of this TCR beta chain was carried out in a study of early T cells in non-severe SARS-CoV-2 infection. Overall study context: Bulk RNA taken from unsorted whole blood was sequenced, leaving chains unpaired.

This clonotype was seen ten or more times. The protocol attached unique molecular identifiers to individual cDNA molecules. Each CDR3 protein is one row after TCRdb ran MiXCR on the 5' RACE reads. Of about 35,000 distinct CDR3 sequences in the sample, over 4.5% are singletons; the top ten hold roughly an eighth. Per the germline V gene, CDR1 is SEHNR and CDR2 is FQNEAQ (reference sequence). V was clipped by 5 bases and J by 2 bases, with 13 bases between them. This CDR3 contains 15 residues. Sequenced sample: whole blood. The V gene is TRBV7-9, the J gene TRBJ1-3, with D maybe TRBD1 (5 bases). The clonotype originates from an adult who was a healthcare worker with PCR-confirmed SARS-CoV-2 infection or an uninfected control (not recorded which). CDR3 coding DNA: TGTGCCAGCAGCCCGGTGGGCAGGGCTGGAAACACCATATATTTT. Amino acids: CASSPVGRAGNTIYF.